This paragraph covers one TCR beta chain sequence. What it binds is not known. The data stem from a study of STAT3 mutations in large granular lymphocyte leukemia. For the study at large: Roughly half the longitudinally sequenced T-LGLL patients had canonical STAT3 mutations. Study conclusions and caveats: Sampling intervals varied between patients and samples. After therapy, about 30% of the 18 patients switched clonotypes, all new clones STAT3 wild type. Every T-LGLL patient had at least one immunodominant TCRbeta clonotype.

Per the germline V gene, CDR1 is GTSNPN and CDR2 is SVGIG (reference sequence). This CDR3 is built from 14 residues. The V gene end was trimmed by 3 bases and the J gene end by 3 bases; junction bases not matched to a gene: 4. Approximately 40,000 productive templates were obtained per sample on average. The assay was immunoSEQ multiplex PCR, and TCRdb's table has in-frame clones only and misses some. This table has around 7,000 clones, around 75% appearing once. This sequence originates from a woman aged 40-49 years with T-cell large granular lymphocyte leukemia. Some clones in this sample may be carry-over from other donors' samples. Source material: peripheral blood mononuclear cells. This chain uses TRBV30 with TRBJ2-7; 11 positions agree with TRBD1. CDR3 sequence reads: CAWRWGQGVYEQYF. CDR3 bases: TGTGCCTGGAGGTGGGGACAGGGGGTCTACGAGCAGTACTTC.